Here is one TCR beta chain with its context. Its antigen is not identified. V lost 6 bases and J lost 4, with 9 bases in between. Germline CDR1 MNHEY, CDR2 SVGAGI. This CDR3 comprises 12 residues. Extracted RNA was reverse transcribed, and the resulting cDNA served as sequencing template. The table came from immunoSEQ multiplex PCR; TCRdb's copy has only in-frame clones and leaves some out. The repertoire has some 130,000 clones, about 49% of them found once; the top ten carry over 15%. These data are taken from a study of CD8+ T cells in alopecia areata. Whole-study findings and limits: Higher clonality was seen in lesional scalp than in normal scalp, especially in alopecia totalis/universalis.

In alopecia areata patients, both lesional scalp punch biopsies and peripheral blood were collected. The gene calls are TRBV6-5 and TRBJ1-2; the D gene is possibly TRBD1 (6 bases). This clonotype was sampled from a human donor with alopecia areata. Sequences were derived from CD8+ T cells sorted from blood, sampled at week 0. In DNA form, the CDR3 reads TGTGCCAGCAGCCCACAGGGCTATGGCTACACCTTC. Translating it yields CASSPQGYGYTF.